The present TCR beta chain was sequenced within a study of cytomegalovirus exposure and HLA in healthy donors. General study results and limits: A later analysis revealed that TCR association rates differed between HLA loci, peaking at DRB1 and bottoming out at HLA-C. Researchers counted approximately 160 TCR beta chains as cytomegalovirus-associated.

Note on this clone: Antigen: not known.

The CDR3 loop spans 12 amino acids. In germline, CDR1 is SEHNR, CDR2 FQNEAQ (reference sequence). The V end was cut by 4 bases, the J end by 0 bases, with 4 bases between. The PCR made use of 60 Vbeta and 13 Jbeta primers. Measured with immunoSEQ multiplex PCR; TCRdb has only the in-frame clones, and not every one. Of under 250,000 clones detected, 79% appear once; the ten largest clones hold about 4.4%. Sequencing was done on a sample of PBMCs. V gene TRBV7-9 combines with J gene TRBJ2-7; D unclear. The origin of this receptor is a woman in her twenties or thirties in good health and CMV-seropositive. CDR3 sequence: CASSSSSYEQYF. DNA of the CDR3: TGTGCCAGCAGCTCGAGCTCCTACGAGCAGTACTTC.